This TCR beta chain was sequenced during a study of cytomegalovirus exposure and HLA in healthy donors. General study results and limits: Most of the CMV-associated TCR beta chains (in a later analysis) appeared to be HLA-restricted. V segments that were indistinguishable, TRBV6-2 and TRBV6-3 among them, were omitted from analysis. Later analysis reportedly placed an Asian-associated ancestry cluster below the roughly 680-donor mean in N-insertions.

The PCR made use of 60 Vbeta and 13 Jbeta primers. Generated by immunoSEQ multiplex PCR, the TCRdb table keeps only in-frame clones and is missing some. The table shows 170,000 or so clones, with roughly 78% occurring only once. As concerns this clone: Its target is not known.

Although they were nominally healthy when sampled, donors likely had unrecorded immune exposures. CDR1 and CDR2 (germline): MNHEY, SVGAGI. The CDR3 spans 13 residues. The V gene lost 2 bases and the J gene lost 8 bases, with 10 bases spanning the gap. Sequenced input: PBMCs. V and J are TRBV6-5 and TRBJ2-1, with D possibly TRBD2 on 6 matching bases. The origin of this receptor is a woman aged 50 to 60 in good health and CMV-seropositive. The CDR3 is CASSYRRGYEQFF. The CDR3, as DNA: TGTGCCAGCAGTTACCGCCGGGGGTATGAGCAGTTCTTC.